This TCR beta chain is from a study of T cell responses to AZD1222 COVID-19 vaccine. Study-level findings and limits: Once two AZD1222 doses were given, Spike-specific TCR breadth and depth went up. At 160-218 and 743-854, vaccine-associated CD4 TCRs were dominant, and they spanned spike. Nearly half of the spike-specific TCRs reportedly recognize variant regions that carry no mutations. At baseline, just six AZD1222 recipients tested seropositive.

Using immunoSEQ multiplex PCR, the repertoire was profiled, and TCRdb retains in-frame clones only, with some absent. The data show 90,000 to 120,000 clones, 91% seen once. The CDR3 totals 14 residues. V lost 5 bases and J lost 7, with 15 bases in between. Looked up from germline, CDR1 is SNHLY and CDR2 is FYNNEI. In regard to this clone: The target antigen is unknown.

V usage is TRBV2 and J usage is TRBJ2-1, with D possibly matching TRBD1 (6 bases). Sequenced material: peripheral blood, taken on day 0 of AZD1222 vaccination. The origin of this receptor is an adult in good health. CDR3 in amino acids: CASSPWTVGNEQFF. The CDR3, as DNA: TGTGCCAGCAGTCCGTGGACAGTGGGGAATGAGCAGTTCTTC.